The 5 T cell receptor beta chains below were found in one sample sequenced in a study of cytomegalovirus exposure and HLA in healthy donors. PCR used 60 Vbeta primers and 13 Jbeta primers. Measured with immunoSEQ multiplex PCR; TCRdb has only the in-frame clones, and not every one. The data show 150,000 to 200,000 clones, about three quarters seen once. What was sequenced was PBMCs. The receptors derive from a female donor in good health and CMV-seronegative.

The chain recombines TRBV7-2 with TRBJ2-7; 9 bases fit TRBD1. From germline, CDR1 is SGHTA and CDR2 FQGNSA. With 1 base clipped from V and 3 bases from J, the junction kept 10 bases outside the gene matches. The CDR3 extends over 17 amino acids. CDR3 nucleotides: TGTGCCAGCAGCTTAGGGCGGACAGGGGACGCTCACTACGAGCAGTACTTC. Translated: CASSLGRTGDAHYEQYF.

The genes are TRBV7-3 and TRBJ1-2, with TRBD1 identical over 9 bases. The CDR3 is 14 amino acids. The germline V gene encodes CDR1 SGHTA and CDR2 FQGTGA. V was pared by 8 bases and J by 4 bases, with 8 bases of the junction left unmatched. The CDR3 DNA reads TGTGCCAGCCCACAGGGGGCGTTTAGCTATGGCTACACCTTC. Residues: CASPQGAFSYGYTF.

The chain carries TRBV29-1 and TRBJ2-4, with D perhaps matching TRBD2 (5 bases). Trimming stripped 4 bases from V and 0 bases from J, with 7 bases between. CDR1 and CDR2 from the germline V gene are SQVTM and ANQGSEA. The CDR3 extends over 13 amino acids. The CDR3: CSVAGRAKNIQYF. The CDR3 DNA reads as TGCAGCGTTGCTGGGAGAGCCAAAAACATTCAGTACTTC. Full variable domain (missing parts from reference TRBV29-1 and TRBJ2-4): SAVISQKPSRDICQRGTSLTIQCQVDSQVTMMFWYRQQPGQSLTLIATANQGSEATYESGFVIDKFPISRPNLTFSTLTVSNMSPEDSSIYLCSVAGRAKNIQYFGAGTRLSVL.

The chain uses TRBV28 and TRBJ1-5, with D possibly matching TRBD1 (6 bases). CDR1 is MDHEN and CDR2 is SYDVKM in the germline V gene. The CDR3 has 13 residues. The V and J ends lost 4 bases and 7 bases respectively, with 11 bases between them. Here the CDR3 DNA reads TGTGCCAGCAGTTACAGGGTTCAGCAGCCCCAGCATTTT. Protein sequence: CASSYRVQQPQHF.

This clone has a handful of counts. The CDR3 here is CASSQDIGLAGWGETQYF. The CDR3 bases are TGTGCCAGCAGCCAAGATATCGGGCTAGCGGGTTGGGGAGAGACCCAGTACTTC. The chain links TRBV14 to TRBJ2-5; 8 nucleotides agree with TRBD2. The CDR3 is 18 amino acids. After removal of 0 bases from V and 4 bases from J, the junction contained 13 bases not matched to a gene. CDR1 is SGHDN and CDR2 is FVKESK in the germline V gene.